The clone carrying this T cell receptor beta chain came up a few times. The record originates from a study of blood T cell repertoires in COVID-19. Turning to the study itself: Sites across the United States, Italy and Spain contributed samples from acute and convalescent COVID-19.

The authors' processing: Amplification of reference gene primers was used by the study to estimate nucleated cell counts. This table comes from immunoSEQ multiplex PCR, and its TCRdb copy is limited to in-frame clones, with some not included. V, J and clone size are taken as reported in that table, and D and trimming were inferred from the DNA itself. In the table there are 150,000 to 200,000 clones, 75% to 95% of which are singletons. Germline CDR1 and CDR2: MNHEY and SVGAGI. With 8 bases clipped from V and 8 bases from J, the junction kept 10 bases outside the gene matches. There are 14 residues in the CDR3.

V usage is TRBV6-5 and J usage is TRBJ2-1; TRBD2 agrees at 9 bases. This sequence originates from a man in his forties or fifties with acute or convalescent COVID-19. Sequencing was performed on peripheral blood. In DNA form, the CDR3 reads TGTGCCAGCCTGCGAGTAGCGGGAGATCATGAGCAGTTCTTC. It codes for CASLRVAGDHEQFF.